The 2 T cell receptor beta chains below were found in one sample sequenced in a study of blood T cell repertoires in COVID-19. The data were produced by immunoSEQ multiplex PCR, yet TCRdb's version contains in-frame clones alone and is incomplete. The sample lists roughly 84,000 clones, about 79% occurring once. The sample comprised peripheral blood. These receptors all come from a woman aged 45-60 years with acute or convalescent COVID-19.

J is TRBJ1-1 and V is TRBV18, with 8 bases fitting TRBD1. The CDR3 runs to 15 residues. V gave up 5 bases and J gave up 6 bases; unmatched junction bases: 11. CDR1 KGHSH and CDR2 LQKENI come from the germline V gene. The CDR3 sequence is CASSGSRGRESEAFF. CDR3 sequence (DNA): TGTGCCAGCTCAGGATCCAGGGGGCGCGAGTCTGAAGCTTTCTTT.

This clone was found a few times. CDR3: CASSSRTGKDSPLHF. The CDR3 DNA reads TGTGCCAGCAGCTCCAGGACAGGGAAGGATTCACCCCTCCACTTT. The chain uses TRBV7-2 and TRBJ1-6; 8 bases fit TRBD1. The CDR3 length is 15 residues. V lost 4 bases, J lost 8 bases, and 7 bases stayed unmatched. Germline CDR1 SGHTA, CDR2 FQGNSA.